These T cell receptor beta chains were read from a single sample in a study of T cell responses to AZD1222 COVID-19 vaccine. TCRdb keeps only in-frame clones here, not all; method: immunoSEQ multiplex PCR. The table lists more than 110,000 clones, roughly 93% of them singletons. The sequences come from peripheral blood, collected on day 0 of AZD1222 vaccination. The receptors come from an adult in good health. CDR3s include the opening cysteine and the closing phenylalanine or tryptophan. D genes are given only for firm matches. Clone size is not always given. Where it is, it says once, few, many or a class for expanded clones.

clone_size: -
j_call: TRBJ2-7
d_call: TRBD1
v_call: TRBV27
cdr3_nt: TGTGCCAGCAGTCCGGGGACAGGAGGCTACGAGCAGTACTTC
cdr3_aa: CASSPGTGGYEQYF

clone_size: -
j_call: TRBJ2-5
d_call: -
v_call: TRBV9
cdr3_nt: TGTGCCAGCAGCGTAGCTGGGACACGTCAAGAGACCCAGTACTTC
cdr3_aa: CASSVAGTRQETQYF

clone_size: once
j_call: TRBJ1-1
d_call: TRBD1
v_call: TRBV11-3
cdr3_nt: TGTGCCAGCAGCTTGGCAGGGGGCACTGAAGCTTTCTTT
cdr3_aa: CASSLAGGTEAFF

clone_size: -
j_call: TRBJ1-5
d_call: -
v_call: TRBV7-9
cdr3_nt: TGTGCCAGCAGCCTAGGAGTTGGGGGCCAGCCCCAGCATTTT
cdr3_aa: CASSLGVGGQPQHF

clone_size: -
j_call: TRBJ1-2
d_call: TRBD1
v_call: TRBV7-6
cdr3_nt: TGTGCCAGCAGCTTGGGACAGGGAGAGAGCTACACCTTC
cdr3_aa: CASSLGQGESYTF

clone_size: -
j_call: TRBJ1-5
d_call: -
v_call: TRBV28
cdr3_nt: TGTGCCAGCAGTCTCACAGGTCCAGACTTCTTAACCAATCAGCCCCAGCATTTT
cdr3_aa: CASSLTGPDFLTNQPQHF

clone_size: -
j_call: TRBJ2-7
d_call: -
v_call: TRBV7-8
cdr3_nt: TGTGCCAGCAGCTTAACCGGCCAGGCCTACGAGCAGTACTTC
cdr3_aa: CASSLTGQAYEQYF

clone_size: -
j_call: TRBJ1-5
d_call: TRBD1
v_call: TRBV7-9
cdr3_nt: TGTGCCAGCAGCTTAGCGAGAGCCGGGACAGGGTTGAATCAGCCCCAGCATTTT
cdr3_aa: CASSLARAGTGLNQPQHF

clone_size: -
j_call: TRBJ2-1
d_call: -
v_call: TRBV12-3/TRBV12-4
cdr3_nt: TGTGCCAGCACTTCAGGCTCCTACAATGAGCAGTTCTTC
cdr3_aa: CASTSGSYNEQFF

clone_size: -
j_call: TRBJ2-2
d_call: -
v_call: TRBV12-3/TRBV12-4
cdr3_nt: TGTGCCAGCAGTTTCACGGGGTCTGGGGAGCTGTTTTTT
cdr3_aa: CASSFTGSGELFF

clone_size: few
j_call: TRBJ2-1
d_call: -
v_call: TRBV29-1
cdr3_nt: TGCAGCGTACAATTTCAAGGTTATGAGCAGTTCTTC
cdr3_aa: CSVQFQGYEQFF

clone_size: -
j_call: TRBJ2-7
d_call: -
v_call: TRBV5-5
cdr3_nt: TGTGCCAGCAGCTTGGACTCTTACTCCTACGAGCAGTACTTC
cdr3_aa: CASSLDSYSYEQYF

clone_size: -
j_call: TRBJ1-5
d_call: -
v_call: TRBV28
cdr3_nt: TGTGCCAGCAGTGGTGGGGGGCAGCCCCAGCATTTT
cdr3_aa: CASSGGGQPQHF

clone_size: -
j_call: TRBJ2-3
d_call: -
v_call: TRBV24-1
cdr3_nt: TGTGCCACCAGGGGGCACCCCCCCACAGATACGCAGTATTTT
cdr3_aa: CATRGHPPTDTQYF

clone_size: -
j_call: TRBJ2-7
d_call: TRBD1
v_call: TRBV7-9
cdr3_nt: TGTGCCAGCAGCCATCAGGGACAGGGGATTAGATACGAGCAGTACTTC
cdr3_aa: CASSHQGQGIRYEQYF

clone_size: -
j_call: TRBJ2-7
d_call: -
v_call: TRBV10-3
cdr3_nt: TGTGCCATCAGTGGGGGACACTTCTACTCCTACGAGCAGTACTTC
cdr3_aa: CAISGGHFYSYEQYF

clone_size: -
j_call: TRBJ1-2
d_call: -
v_call: TRBV19
cdr3_nt: TGTGCCAGTATTGGATGGGACATCAACTATGGCTACACCTTC
cdr3_aa: CASIGWDINYGYTF